Listed here are 7 T cell receptor beta chains from one sample, sequenced in a study of blood T cell repertoires in COVID-19 (dated by TCRdb to about 2020). Receptor amplification or capture employed the immunoSEQ multiplex PCR assay. TCRdb carries this immuneACCESS record with in-frame sequences only. Its versions omit some clonotypes, under half of them owing to an unresolved V gene in the studies checked, with the rest unexplained. This sample comprises some 130,000 clones, roughly 79% of them detected only once. The ten largest clones take up under 14% of the sample. The sample consisted of peripheral blood. Source of these receptors: a human donor in a cohort sampled during active COVID-19.

The chain is built from TRBV6-4 and TRBJ1-1, with a weak D call TRBD1 (5 bases). Trimming shortened V by 3 bases and J by 6 bases, and 20 bases separated the two germline ends. Germline values: CDR1 MRHNA, CDR2 SNTAGT. This CDR3 region has 16 residues. The CDR3 loop reads CASSDSGLRAQSEAFF. CDR3 bases: TGTGCCAGCAGTGATTCGGGACTGAGGGCCCAATCTGAAGCTTTCTTT.

The rearrangement uses TRBV5-1 and TRBJ2-1, with no clear D. Germline V gives CDR1 SGHRS, CDR2 YFSETQ. V was clipped by 7 bases and J by 0 bases, with 14 bases between them. The CDR3 loop spans 15 amino acids. Written as DNA, the CDR3 is TGCGCCAGCCGTACCCTTTCCGGCTCCTACAATGAGCAGTTCTTC. Residues: CASRTLSGSYNEQFF.

V and J are TRBV3-1 (or the pseudogene TRBV3-2) and TRBJ1-5; 7 nucleotides align to TRBD1. Germline trimming cut 4 bases from V and 3 bases from J; bases unmatched to any gene: 9. The CDR3 runs to 16 residues. Germline V lookup: CDR1 LGHDT, CDR2 YNNKEL (reference sequence). CDR3 sequence (DNA): TGTGCCAGCAGCCGCAGCCGGGACAGACACAATCAGCCCCAGCATTTT. Protein product: CASSRSRDRHNQPQHF.

The CDR3, as DNA: TGTGCCAGCAGCCTCACACCCGCCGGGACTAGCGTGTACAATGAGCAGTTCTTC. It yields the protein CASSLTPAGTSVYNEQFF. The J gene is TRBJ2-1, the V gene TRBV7-2, with 10 bases matching TRBD2. CDR3 size: 18 residues. The V gene end was trimmed by 5 bases and the J gene end by 4 bases; junction bases not matched to a gene: 14. From germline, CDR1 is SGHTA and CDR2 FQGNSA. Based on the CDR3 plus reference TRBV7-2 and TRBJ2-1, the full variable domain is GAGVSQSPSNKVTEKGKDVELRCDPISGHTALYWYRQSLGQGLEFLIYFQGNSAPDKSGLPSDRFSAERTGGSVSTLTIQRTQQEDSAVYLCASSLTPAGTSVYNEQFFGPGTRLTVL.

The chain combines TRBV24-1 with TRBJ2-6; D may be TRBD1 (6 bases). The CDR3 spans 18 residues. V was clipped by 6 bases and J by 0 bases, with 17 bases between them. Per germline, CDR1 KGHDR and CDR2 SFDVKD. The CDR3 is CATSSGDGILSGANVLTF. DNA of the CDR3: TGTGCCACCAGTTCAGGGGACGGTATTCTCTCTGGGGCCAACGTCCTGACTTTC.

The chain links TRBV19 to TRBJ1-6, with 10 bases aligning to TRBD1. CDR1 LNHDA and CDR2 SQIVND come from the germline V gene (reference sequence). The CDR3 spans 13 residues. J was trimmed by 9 bases and V by 10 bases; bases with no gene match: 6. The chain's CDR3 is CATRDRGPSPLHF. The CDR3 region has the DNA TGTGCCACCAGGGACAGGGGCCCTTCACCCCTCCACTTT.

This chain joins TRBV9 and TRBJ1-6; 10 bases fit TRBD1. Trimming took 3 bases from V and 9 from J; bases not matched to a gene: 9. Germline V gene data show CDR1 as SGDLS and CDR2 as YYNGEE. The CDR3 loop spans 16 amino acids. CDR3 nucleotides: TGTGCCAGCAGCGAGGGGGGAGGACAGGGGGTTTCACCCCTCCACTTT. Translation: CASSEGGGQGVSPLHF.